This T cell receptor beta chain was sequenced for a study of blood T cell repertoires in COVID-19. Overall study context: The analysed material was cDNA or gDNA that came from T cells, B-cell-depleted T cells, or PBMCs.

Deletions cut 4 bases from V and 5 bases from J, with 9 bases between. Germline V CDR1 and CDR2: SEHNR, FQNEAQ (reference sequence). The CDR3 extends over 14 amino acids. How the authors handled the data: Reference gene primer amplification yielded estimated nucleated cell counts. Clones were sequenced by immunoSEQ multiplex PCR, and TCRdb holds only the in-frame ones, with some missing. The V and J calls and clone size are taken from that table; D and trimming were inferred from the DNA. The sample shows 450,000 or so clones, roughly 89% of them seen only once. During active infection, Seattle patients enrolled and were then monitored through disease.

This rearrangement joins TRBV7-9 to TRBJ1-6, with D possibly TRBD1 on 6 matching bases. The TCR sequence derives from a young man with COVID-19, enrolled during active disease. Specimen: peripheral blood. The DNA of the CDR3 is TGTGCCAGCAGCTCCGGGACAAATAATTCACCCCTCCACTTT. Translating gives CASSSGTNNSPLHF.